The present T cell receptor beta chain was sequenced within a study of cytomegalovirus exposure and HLA in healthy donors. To note about this clone: As yet, its antigen is unknown.

General study results and limits: According to a later analysis, most TCR beta chains associated with CMV appeared HLA-restricted.

PCR involved 60 Vbeta and 13 Jbeta primers. The data were produced by immunoSEQ multiplex PCR, yet TCRdb's version contains in-frame clones alone and is incomplete. The sample shows fewer than 250,000 clones, approximately 79% of them seen only once. Germline loops: CDR1 SQVTM, CDR2 ANQGSEA. The V end lost 3 bases, the J end lost 6 bases, and 14 bases lay between the germline ends. The CDR3 has 13 residues. The rearrangement joins TRBV29-1 to TRBJ1-2; maybe TRBD1 (6 bases). The specimen was PBMCs. This receptor was identified in a male donor in good health and CMV-seronegative. CDR3 bases: TGCAGCGTTGATGGGCAGGGGAATGATGGCTACACCTTC. Amino acids: CSVDGQGNDGYTF.